This T cell receptor beta chain came from a study of blood T cell repertoires in COVID-19. Study details: Donors in the United States, Italy and Spain gave samples during acute or convalescent COVID-19.

Data came from immunoSEQ multiplex PCR; TCRdb stores just in-frame clones and leaves some out. This sample has a few hundred thousand clones; roughly 85% occur once, and the top ten carry more than 4%. Adults between about 18 and 95 years of age took part from some 25 US areas. The CDR3 is 12 amino acids. With 7 bases removed from V and 2 bases from J, the gap between germline ends came to 6 bases. Germline V gene sequence: CDR1 SNHLY, CDR2 FYNNEI. This clone was counted a few times. This chain links TRBV2 with TRBJ1-5; D is uncertain. This TCR came from a man aged 35-49 years who had been exposed to COVID-19. The source material was PBMCs or T cells enriched from blood (not recorded which). In DNA, the CDR3 is TGTGCCAGCAAGAGGGGCAATCAGCCCCAGCATTTT. Translating gives CASKRGNQPQHF.